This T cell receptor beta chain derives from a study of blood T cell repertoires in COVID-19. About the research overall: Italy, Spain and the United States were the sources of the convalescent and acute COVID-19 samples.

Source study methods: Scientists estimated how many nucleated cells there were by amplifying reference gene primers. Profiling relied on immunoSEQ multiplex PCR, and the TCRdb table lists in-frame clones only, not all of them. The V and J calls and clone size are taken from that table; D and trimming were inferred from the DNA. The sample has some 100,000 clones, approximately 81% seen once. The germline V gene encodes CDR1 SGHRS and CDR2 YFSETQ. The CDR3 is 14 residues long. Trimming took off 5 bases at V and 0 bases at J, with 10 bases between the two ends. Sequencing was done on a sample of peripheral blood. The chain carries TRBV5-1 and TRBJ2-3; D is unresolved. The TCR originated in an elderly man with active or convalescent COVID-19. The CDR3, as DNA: TGCGCCAGCAGGGCGGTGATTAGCACAGATACGCAGTATTTT. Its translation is CASRAVISTDTQYF. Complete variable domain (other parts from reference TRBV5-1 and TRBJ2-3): KAGVTQTPRYLIKTRGQQVTLSCSPISGHRSVSWYQQTPGQGLQFLFEYFSETQRNKGNFPGRFSGRQFSNSRSEMNVSTLELGDSALYLCASRAVISTDTQYFGPGTRLTVL.